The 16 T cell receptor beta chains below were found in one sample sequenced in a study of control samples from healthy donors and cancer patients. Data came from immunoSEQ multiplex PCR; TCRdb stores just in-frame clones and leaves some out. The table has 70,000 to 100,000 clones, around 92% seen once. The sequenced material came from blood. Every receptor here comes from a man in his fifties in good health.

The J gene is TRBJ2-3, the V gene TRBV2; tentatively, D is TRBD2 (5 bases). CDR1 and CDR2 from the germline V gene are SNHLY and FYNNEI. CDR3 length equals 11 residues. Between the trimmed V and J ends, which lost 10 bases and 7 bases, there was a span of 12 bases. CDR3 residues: CATGETYTQYF. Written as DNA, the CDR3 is TGTGCCACCGGGGAGACCTATACGCAGTATTTT.

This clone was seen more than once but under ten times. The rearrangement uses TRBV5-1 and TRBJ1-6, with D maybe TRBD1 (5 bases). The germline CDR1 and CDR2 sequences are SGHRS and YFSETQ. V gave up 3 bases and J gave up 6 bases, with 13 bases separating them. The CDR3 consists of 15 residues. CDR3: CASSSRQGGNSPLHF. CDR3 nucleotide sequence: TGCGCCAGCAGCTCGCGTCAGGGCGGTAATTCACCCCTCCACTTT.

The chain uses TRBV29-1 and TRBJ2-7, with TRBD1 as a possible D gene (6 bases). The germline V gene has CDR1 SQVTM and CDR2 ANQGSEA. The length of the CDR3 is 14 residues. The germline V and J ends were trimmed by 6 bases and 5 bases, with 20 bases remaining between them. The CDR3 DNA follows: TGCAGCGTCCTGGGACACCTAAGCGCCGACGAGCAGTACTTC. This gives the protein CSVLGHLSADEQYF.

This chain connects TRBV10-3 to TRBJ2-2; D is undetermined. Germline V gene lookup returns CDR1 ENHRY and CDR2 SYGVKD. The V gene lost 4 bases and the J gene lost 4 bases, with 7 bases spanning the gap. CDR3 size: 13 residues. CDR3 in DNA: TGTGCCATCAGTGTGGGTTCCACCGGGGAGCTGTTTTTT. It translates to CAISVGSTGELFF.

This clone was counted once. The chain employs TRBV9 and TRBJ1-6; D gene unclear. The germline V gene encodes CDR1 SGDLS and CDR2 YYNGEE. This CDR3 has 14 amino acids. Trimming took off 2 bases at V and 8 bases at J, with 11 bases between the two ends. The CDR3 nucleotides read TGTGCCAGCAGCGTCCTCCCCGCGGATTCACCCCTCCACTTT. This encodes CASSVLPADSPLHF.

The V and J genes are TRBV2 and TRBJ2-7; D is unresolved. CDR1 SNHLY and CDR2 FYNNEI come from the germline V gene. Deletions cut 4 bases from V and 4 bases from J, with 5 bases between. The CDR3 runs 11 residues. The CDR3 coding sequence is TGTGCCAGCAGTGGCGGTTACGAGCAGTACTTC. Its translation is CASSGGYEQYF.

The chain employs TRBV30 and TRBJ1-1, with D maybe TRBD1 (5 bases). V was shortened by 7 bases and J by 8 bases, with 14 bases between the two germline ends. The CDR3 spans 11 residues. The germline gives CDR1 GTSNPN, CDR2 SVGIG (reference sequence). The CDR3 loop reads CAFSRQPEAFF. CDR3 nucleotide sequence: TGTGCCTTTTCAAGACAGCCAGAAGCTTTCTTT.

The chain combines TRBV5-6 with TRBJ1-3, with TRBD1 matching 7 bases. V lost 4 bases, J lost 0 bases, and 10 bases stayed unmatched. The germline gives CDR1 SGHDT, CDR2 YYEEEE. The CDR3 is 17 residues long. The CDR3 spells CASSPYRGRSSGNTIYF. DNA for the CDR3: TGTGCCAGCAGCCCTTACAGGGGCCGATCCTCTGGAAACACCATATATTTT. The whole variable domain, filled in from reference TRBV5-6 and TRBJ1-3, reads DAGVTQSPTHLIKTRGQQVTLRCSPKSGHDTVSWYQQALGQGPQFIFQYYEEEERQRGNFPDRFSGHQFPNYSSELNVNALLLGDSALYLCASSPYRGRSSGNTIYFGEGSWLTVV.

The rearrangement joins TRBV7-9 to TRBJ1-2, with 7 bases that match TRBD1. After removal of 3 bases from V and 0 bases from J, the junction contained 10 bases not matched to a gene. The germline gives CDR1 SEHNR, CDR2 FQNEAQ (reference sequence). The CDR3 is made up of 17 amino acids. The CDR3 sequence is CASSFPTGTRPNYGYTF. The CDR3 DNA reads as TGTGCCAGCAGCTTCCCGACAGGGACACGTCCTAACTATGGCTACACCTTC.

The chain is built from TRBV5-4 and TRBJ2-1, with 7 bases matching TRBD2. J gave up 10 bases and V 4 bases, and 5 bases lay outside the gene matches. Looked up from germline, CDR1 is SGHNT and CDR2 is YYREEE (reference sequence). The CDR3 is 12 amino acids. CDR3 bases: TGTGCCAGCAGCCTACGGGGGGTAGAGCAGTTCTTC. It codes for CASSLRGVEQFF.

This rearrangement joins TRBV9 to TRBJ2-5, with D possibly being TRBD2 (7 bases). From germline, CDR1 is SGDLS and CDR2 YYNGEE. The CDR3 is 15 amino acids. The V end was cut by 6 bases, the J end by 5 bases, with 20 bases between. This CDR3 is CASTLSGGQEETQYF. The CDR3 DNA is TGTGCCAGCACCCTTTCCGGGGGGCAGGAGGAGACCCAGTACTTC.

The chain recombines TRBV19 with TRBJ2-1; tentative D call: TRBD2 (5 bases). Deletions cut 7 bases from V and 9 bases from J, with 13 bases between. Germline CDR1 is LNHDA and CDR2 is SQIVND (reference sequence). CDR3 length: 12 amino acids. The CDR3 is CASTGYTSEQFF. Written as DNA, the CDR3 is TGTGCCAGTACGGGGTATACTAGTGAGCAGTTCTTC.

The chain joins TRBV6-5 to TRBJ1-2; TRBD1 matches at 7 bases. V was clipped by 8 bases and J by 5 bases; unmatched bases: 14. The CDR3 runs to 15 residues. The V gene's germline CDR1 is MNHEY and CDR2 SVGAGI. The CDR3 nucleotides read TGTGCCAGCCGTCCGGGATCAGGGGGGAGGTATGGCTACACCTTC. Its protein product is CASRPGSGGRYGYTF.

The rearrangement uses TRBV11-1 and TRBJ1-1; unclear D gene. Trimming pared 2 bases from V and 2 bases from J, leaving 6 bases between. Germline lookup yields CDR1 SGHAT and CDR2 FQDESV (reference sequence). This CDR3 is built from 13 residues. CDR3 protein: CASSLPPNTEAFF. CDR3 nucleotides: TGTGCCAGCAGCTTACCCCCCAACACTGAAGCTTTCTTT. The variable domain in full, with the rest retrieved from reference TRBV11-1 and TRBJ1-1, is EAEVAQSPRYKITEKSQAVAFWCDPISGHATLYWYRQILGQGPELLVQFQDESVVDDSQLPKDRFSAERLKGVDSTLKIQPAELGDSAMYLCASSLPPNTEAFFGQGTRLTVV.

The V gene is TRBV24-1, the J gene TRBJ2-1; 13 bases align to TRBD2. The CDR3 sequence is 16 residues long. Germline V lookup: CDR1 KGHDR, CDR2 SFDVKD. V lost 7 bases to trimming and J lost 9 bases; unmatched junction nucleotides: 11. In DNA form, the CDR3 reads TGTGCCACCAGCGGACCCCGACTAGCGGGGGGTAGTGAGCAGTTCTTC. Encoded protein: CATSGPRLAGGSEQFF.

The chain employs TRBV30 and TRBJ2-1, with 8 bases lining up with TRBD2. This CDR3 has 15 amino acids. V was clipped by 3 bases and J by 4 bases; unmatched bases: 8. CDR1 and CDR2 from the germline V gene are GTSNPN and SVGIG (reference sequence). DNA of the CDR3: TGTGCCTGGAGAGCCAGCGGGGGCTTGTACAATGAGCAGTTCTTC. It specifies CAWRASGGLYNEQFF.